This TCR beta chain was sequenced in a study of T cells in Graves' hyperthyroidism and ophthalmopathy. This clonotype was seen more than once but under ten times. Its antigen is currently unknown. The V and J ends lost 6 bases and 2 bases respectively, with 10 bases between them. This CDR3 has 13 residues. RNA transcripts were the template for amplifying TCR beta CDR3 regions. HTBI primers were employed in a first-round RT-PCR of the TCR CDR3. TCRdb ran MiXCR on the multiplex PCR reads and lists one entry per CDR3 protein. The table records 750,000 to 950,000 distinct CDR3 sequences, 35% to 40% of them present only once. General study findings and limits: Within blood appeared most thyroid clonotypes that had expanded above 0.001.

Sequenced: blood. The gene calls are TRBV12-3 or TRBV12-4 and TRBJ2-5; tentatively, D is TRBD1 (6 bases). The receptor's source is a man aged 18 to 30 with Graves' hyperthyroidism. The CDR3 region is CASRVGQQETQYF. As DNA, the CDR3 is TGTGCCAGCAGGGTAGGACAGCAAGAGACCCAGTACTTC.